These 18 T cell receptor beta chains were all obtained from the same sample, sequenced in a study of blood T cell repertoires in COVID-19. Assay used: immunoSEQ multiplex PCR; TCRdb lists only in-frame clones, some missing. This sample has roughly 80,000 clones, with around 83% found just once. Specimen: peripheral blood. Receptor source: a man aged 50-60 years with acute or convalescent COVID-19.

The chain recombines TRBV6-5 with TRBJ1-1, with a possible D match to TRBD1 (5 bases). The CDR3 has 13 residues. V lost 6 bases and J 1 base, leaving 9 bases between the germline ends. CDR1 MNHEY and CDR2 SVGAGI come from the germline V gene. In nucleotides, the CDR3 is TGTGCCAGCAGCGACGGGGGGAACACTGAAGCTTTCTTT. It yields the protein CASSDGGNTEAFF.

The CDR3 DNA reads TGCGCCAGCAGCCAAGTAGGCGGGAGAGGCACCGGGGAGCTGTTTTTT. Translated: CASSQVGGRGTGELFF. The chain employs TRBV4-1 and TRBJ2-2; the match to TRBD2 covers 7 bases. The V gene's germline CDR1 is MGHRA and CDR2 YSYEKL. Trimming took 1 base from V and 4 from J; bases not matched to a gene: 6. This CDR3 region has 16 residues.

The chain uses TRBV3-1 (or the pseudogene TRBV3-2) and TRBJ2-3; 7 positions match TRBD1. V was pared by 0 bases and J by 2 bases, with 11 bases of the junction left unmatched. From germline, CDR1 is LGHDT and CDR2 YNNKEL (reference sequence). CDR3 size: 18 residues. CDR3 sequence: CASSQDRKGGAYTDTQYF. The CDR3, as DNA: TGTGCCAGCAGCCAAGATCGGAAAGGGGGCGCATACACAGATACGCAGTATTTT.

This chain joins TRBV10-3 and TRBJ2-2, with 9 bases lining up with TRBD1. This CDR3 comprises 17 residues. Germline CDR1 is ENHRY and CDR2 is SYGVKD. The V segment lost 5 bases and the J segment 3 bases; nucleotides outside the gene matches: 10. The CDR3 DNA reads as TGTGCCATCAGTCCCACCGGGACAGGGTCGGACACCGGGGAGCTGTTTTTT. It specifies CAISPTGTGSDTGELFF.

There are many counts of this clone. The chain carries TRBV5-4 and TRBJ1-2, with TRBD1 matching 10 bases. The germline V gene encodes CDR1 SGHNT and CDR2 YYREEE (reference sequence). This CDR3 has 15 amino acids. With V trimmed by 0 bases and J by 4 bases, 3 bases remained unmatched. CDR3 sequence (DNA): TGTGCCAGCAGCTTGGAGACAGGGGGCCCCTATGGCTACACCTTC. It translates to CASSLETGGPYGYTF.

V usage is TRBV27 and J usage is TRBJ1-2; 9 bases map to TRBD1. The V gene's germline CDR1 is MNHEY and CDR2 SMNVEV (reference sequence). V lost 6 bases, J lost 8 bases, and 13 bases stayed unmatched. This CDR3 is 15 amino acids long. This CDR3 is CASSTQGTGRGGYTF. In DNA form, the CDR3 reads TGTGCCAGCAGCACCCAGGGGACAGGGAGGGGAGGCTACACCTTC.

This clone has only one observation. The chain's CDR3 is CASSPQGRYEQYF. The CDR3 nucleotides are TGTGCCAGCAGTCCTCAGGGCAGGTACGAGCAGTACTTC. This rearrangement joins TRBV12-3 or TRBV12-4 to TRBJ2-7, with a tentative D call TRBD1 (5 bases). Trimming took off 5 bases at V and 4 bases at J, with 12 bases between the two ends. CDR3 length: 13 amino acids.

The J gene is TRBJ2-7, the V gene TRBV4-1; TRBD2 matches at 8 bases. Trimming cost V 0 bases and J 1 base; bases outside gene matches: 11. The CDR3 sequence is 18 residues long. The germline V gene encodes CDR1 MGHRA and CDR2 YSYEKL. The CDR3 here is CASSQDRATSDPSYEQYF. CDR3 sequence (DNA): TGCGCCAGCAGCCAAGATAGGGCGACTAGCGATCCGTCCTACGAGCAGTACTTC.

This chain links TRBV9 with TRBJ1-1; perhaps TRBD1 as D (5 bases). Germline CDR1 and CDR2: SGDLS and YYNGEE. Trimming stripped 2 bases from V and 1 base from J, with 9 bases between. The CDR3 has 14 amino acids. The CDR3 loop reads CASSVRQTNTEAFF. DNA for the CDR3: TGTGCCAGCAGCGTCAGACAGACGAACACTGAAGCTTTCTTT.

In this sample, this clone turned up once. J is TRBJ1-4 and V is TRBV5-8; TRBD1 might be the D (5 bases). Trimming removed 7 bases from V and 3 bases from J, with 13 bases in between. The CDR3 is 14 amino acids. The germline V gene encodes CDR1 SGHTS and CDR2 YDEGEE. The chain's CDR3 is CASLDGGANEKLFF. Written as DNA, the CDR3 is TGTGCCAGCCTCGACGGGGGGGCTAATGAAAAACTGTTTTTT.

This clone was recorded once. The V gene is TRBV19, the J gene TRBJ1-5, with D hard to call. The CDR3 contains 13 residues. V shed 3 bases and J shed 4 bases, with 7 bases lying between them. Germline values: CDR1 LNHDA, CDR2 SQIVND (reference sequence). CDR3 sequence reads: CASSILPNQPQHF. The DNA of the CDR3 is TGTGCCAGTAGTATCCTCCCTAATCAGCCCCAGCATTTT. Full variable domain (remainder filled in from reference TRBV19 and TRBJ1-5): DGGITQSPKYLFRKEGQNVTLSCEQNLNHDAMYWYRQDPGQGLRLIYYSQIVNDFQKGDIAEGYSVSREKKESFPLTVTSAQKNPTAFYLCASSILPNQPQHFGDGTRLSIL.

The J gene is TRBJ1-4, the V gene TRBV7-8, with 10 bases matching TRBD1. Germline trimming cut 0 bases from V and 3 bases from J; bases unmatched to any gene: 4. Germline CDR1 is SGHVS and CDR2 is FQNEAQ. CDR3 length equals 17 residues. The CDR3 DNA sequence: TGTGCCAGCAGCTTAGCGATGGGACAGGGGCCTAATGAAAAACTGTTTTTT. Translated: CASSLAMGQGPNEKLFF.

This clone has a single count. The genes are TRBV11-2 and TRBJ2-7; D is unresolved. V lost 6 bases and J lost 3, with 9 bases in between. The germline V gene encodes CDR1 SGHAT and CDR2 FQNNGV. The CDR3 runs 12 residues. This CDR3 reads CASRSPGYEQYF. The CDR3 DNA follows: TGTGCCAGCAGATCCCCCGGCTACGAGCAGTACTTC.

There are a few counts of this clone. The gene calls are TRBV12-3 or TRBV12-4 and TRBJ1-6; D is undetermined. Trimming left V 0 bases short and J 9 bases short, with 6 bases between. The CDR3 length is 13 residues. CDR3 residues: CASSLATRSPLHF. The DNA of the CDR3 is TGTGCCAGCAGTTTAGCTACTCGTTCACCCCTCCACTTT.

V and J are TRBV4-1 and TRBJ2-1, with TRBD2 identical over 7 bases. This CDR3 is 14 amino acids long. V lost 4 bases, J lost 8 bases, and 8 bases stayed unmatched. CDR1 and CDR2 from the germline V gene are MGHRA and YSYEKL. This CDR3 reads CASSRGLDLDEQFF. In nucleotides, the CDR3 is TGCGCCAGCAGCCGAGGACTAGATCTGGATGAGCAGTTCTTC.

The chain's CDR3 is CARPSEQFF. The CDR3 DNA reads as TGTGCCAGGCCTAGCGAGCAGTTCTTC. The genes are TRBV6-4 and TRBJ2-1; the D gene is possibly TRBD2 (5 bases). Germline V gene data show CDR1 as MRHNA and CDR2 as SNTAGT. Trimming took 9 bases from V and 10 from J, leaving 7 bases between them. The CDR3 loop spans 9 amino acids.

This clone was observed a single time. This CDR3 reads CASRPTGAIDGYTF. DNA of the CDR3: TGTGCCAGCAGACCGACAGGGGCAATTGATGGCTACACCTTC. The chain employs TRBV2 and TRBJ1-2; 8 nucleotides agree with TRBD1. From germline, CDR1 is SNHLY and CDR2 FYNNEI. The CDR3 is 14 residues long. The trim removed 6 bases at V and 6 bases at J, leaving 9 bases unmatched. The full variable domain, rest sourced from reference TRBV2 and TRBJ1-2, is EPEVTQTPSHQVTQMGQEVILRCVPISNHLYFYWYRQILGQKVEFLVSFYNNEISEKSEIFDDQFSVERPDGSNFTLKIRSTKLEDSAMYFCASRPTGAIDGYTFGSGTRLTVV.

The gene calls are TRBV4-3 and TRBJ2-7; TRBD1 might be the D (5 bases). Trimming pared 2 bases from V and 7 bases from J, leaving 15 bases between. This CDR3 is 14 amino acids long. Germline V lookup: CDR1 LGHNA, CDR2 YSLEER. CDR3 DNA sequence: TGCGCCAGCAGCCAATATGGGGCGGAGAGAGAGCAGTACTTC. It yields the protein CASSQYGAEREQYF.